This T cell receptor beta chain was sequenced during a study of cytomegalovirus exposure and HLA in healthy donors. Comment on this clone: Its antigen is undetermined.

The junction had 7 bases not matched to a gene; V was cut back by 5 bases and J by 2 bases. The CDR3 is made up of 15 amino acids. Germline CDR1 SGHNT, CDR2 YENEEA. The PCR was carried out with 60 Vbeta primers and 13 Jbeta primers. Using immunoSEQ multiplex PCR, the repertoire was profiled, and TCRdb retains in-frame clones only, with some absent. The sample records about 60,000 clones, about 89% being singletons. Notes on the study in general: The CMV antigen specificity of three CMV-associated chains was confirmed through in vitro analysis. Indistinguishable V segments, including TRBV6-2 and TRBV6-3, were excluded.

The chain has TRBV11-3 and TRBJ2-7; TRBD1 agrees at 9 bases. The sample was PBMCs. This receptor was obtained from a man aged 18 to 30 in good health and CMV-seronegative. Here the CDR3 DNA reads TGTGCCAGCAGCCCCACCGGGACAGGGCCCTACGAGCAGTACTTC. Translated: CASSPTGTGPYEQYF. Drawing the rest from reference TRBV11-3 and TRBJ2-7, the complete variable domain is EAGVVQSPRYKIIEKKQPVAFWCNPISGHNTLYWYLQNLGQGPELLIRYENEEAVDDSQLPKDRFSAERLKGVDSTLKIQPAELGDSAVYLCASSPTGTGPYEQYFGPGTRLTVT.